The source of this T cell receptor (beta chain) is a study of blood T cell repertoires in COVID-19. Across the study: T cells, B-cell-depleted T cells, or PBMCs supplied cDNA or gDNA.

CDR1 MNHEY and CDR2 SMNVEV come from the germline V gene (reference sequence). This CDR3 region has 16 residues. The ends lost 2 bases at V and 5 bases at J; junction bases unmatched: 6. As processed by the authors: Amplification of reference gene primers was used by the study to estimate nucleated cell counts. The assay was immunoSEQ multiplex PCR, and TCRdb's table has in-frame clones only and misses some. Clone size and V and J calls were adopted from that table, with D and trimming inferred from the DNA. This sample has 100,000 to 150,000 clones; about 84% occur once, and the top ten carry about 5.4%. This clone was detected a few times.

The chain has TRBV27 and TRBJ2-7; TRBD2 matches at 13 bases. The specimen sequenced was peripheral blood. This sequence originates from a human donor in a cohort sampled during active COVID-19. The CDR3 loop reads CASSLRLAGGFHEQYF. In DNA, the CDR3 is TGTGCCAGCAGTTTAAGACTAGCGGGAGGTTTCCACGAGCAGTACTTC.